The 12 T cell receptor beta chains below come from one sample, sequenced in a study of blood T cells in healthy people across ages. Sample-barcoded 5' priming and a J-beta primer mix drove a second PCR of about 6 to 12 cycles. TCRdb processed the 5' RACE reads anew with MiXCR; each CDR3 protein has one entry. The sample gives 650,000 or so distinct CDR3 sequences, over 40% of which show up once; 13% is in the top ten. The sample taken for sequencing was blood. The source is a woman aged 80 or over in good health.

The chain is built from TRBV11-2 and TRBJ2-1; 7 bases line up with TRBD2. The trim removed 1 base at V and 7 bases at J, leaving 4 bases unmatched. CDR1 SGHAT and CDR2 FQNNGV come from the germline V gene. CDR3 length: 14 residues. CDR3 residues: CASSLAGTTNEQFF. DNA of the CDR3: TGTGCCAGCAGCTTAGCTGGGACTACAAATGAGCAGTTCTTC.

This clonotype occurred a few times. The chain recombines TRBV7-9 with TRBJ1-1; D is unclear. Trimming removed 3 bases at V and 4 bases at J, with 21 bases between. This CDR3 region has 17 residues. Germline CDR1 reads SEHNR; CDR2 reads FQNEAQ (reference sequence). CDR3 in DNA: TGTGCCAGCAGCTTCTGGCAGCCTGCAAAAAGGATCACTGAAGCTTTCTTT. Translation: CASSFWQPAKRITEAFF.

The CDR3 nucleotides are TGTGCCAGCAGCGTGGATCTTAGCACAGATACGCAGTATTTT. Protein: CASSVDLSTDTQYF. V is TRBV9 and J is TRBJ2-3; no reliable D call. Trimming left V 2 bases short and J 0 bases short, with 7 bases between. Per germline, CDR1 SGDLS and CDR2 YYNGEE. The CDR3 runs to 14 residues.

This clonotype was seen ten or more times. The chain employs TRBV7-3 and TRBJ2-1, with 11 bases fitting TRBD2. The CDR3 runs to 14 residues. CDR1 is SGHTA and CDR2 is FQGTGA in the germline V gene. V lost 5 bases, J lost 9 bases, and 6 bases stayed unmatched. CDR3 amino acids: CASSPGTSGIEQFF. The CDR3, as DNA: TGTGCCAGCAGCCCCGGGACTAGCGGCATTGAGCAGTTCTTC.

The sample holds a few counts of this clonotype. This may come from a read error, since a much larger clone is one base off. This sequence joins TRBV7-8 and TRBJ2-1; D may correspond to TRBD1 or TRBD2 (6 bases each). The closer fit of TRBJ2-7 to the DNA end suggests the J call may be wrong. The CDR3 is made up of 15 amino acids. Germline V gene sequence: CDR1 SGHVS, CDR2 FQNEAQ. The CDR3 region is CASSTRGGRYNEQYF. The CDR3 DNA is TGTGCCAGCAGCACCCGAGGGGGGCGCTACAATGAGCAGTACTTC.

This clonotype was recorded only once. The rearrangement joins TRBV5-1 to TRBJ1-2; D is uncertain. CDR1 is SGHRS and CDR2 is YFSETQ in the germline V gene. V was pared by 6 bases and J by 2 bases, with 11 bases between. The CDR3 loop spans 13 amino acids. In DNA form, the CDR3 reads TGCGCCAGCACTGAGGACGGAAACTATGGCTACACCTTC. It translates to CASTEDGNYGYTF.

This clonotype appeared many times. A junction end diverges from the germline sequence, so it may reflect a read error. The V gene is TRBV6-5, the J gene TRBJ1-2, with D possibly matching TRBD1 (5 bases). Per the germline V gene, CDR1 is MNHEY and CDR2 is SVGAGI. CDR3 size: 13 residues. The DNA of the CDR3 is TGTGCCAGCAGTGACTCGCGGGGGAATGGCTACACCTTC. Translating gives CASSDSRGNGYTF.

The chain recombines TRBV5-1 with TRBJ2-3; 7 bases map to TRBD2. Per germline, CDR1 SGHRS and CDR2 YFSETQ. The J segment lost 0 bases and the V segment lost 3 bases, leaving 13 bases of the junction unmatched. The CDR3 runs to 18 residues. The CDR3, as DNA: TGCGCCAGCAGCTACCACTCTCCGGGACTACCTAGCACAGATACGCAGTATTTT. Translation gives CASSYHSPGLPSTDTQYF.

This clonotype was seen at least ten times. This sequence may be a read error, since a much larger clone differs from it by one base. V usage is TRBV6-5 and J usage is TRBJ2-1; a possible D gene is TRBD1 (6 bases). The J call may be faulty, since TRBJ2-7 better matches the DNA end. In germline, CDR1 is MNHEY, CDR2 SVGAGI. This CDR3 has 15 residues. The chain's CDR3 is CASSYIRGSYNEQYF. The CDR3 nucleotides read TGTGCCAGCAGTTACATTAGGGGGTCTTACAATGAGCAGTACTTC.

The chain is built from TRBV29-1 and TRBJ2-5; 8 positions agree with TRBD1. V trimming: 3 bases; J trimming: 1 base; junction bases outside the gene matches: 16. The germline gives CDR1 SQVTM, CDR2 ANQGSEA. The CDR3 runs to 18 residues. The CDR3 DNA follows: TGCAGCGTTGATGGCAGGGGGCCAGGGGTTCACCTCCAAGAGACCCAGTACTTC. Translating gives CSVDGRGPGVHLQETQYF.

This rearrangement joins TRBV5-8 to TRBJ2-3; 8 bases match TRBD2. The CDR3 has 18 residues. Losses at the gene ends were 4 bases for V and 0 bases for J; bases not matched to a gene: 13. Germline lookup yields CDR1 SGHTS and CDR2 YDEGEE. The CDR3: CASSLDGLAGTSTDTQYF. The DNA for the CDR3 is TGTGCCAGCAGCCTGGATGGCCTAGCGGGCACCAGCACAGATACGCAGTATTTT.

The chain carries TRBV9 and TRBJ2-7, with D perhaps assigned TRBD1 or TRBD2 (5 bases each). This CDR3 region has 14 residues. Germline CDR1 reads SGDLS; CDR2 reads YYNGEE. Trimming left V 4 bases short and J 5 bases short, with 16 bases between. The CDR3 loop reads CASSPRLGDHEQYF. CDR3 sequence (DNA): TGTGCCAGCAGCCCCCGTCTGGGGGACCACGAGCAGTACTTC.